This entry lists 4 T cell receptor beta chains sequenced from one sample in a study of identical twins. TCRdb ran MiXCR on the 5' RACE reads and lists one entry per CDR3 protein. There are 550,000 to 700,000 distinct CDR3 sequences in the sample; just under 10% occur only once, and 2.5% to 3.5% lies in the top ten. These same data were also listed under a study on yellow fever vaccine responses in identical twins.

Specimen: PBMCs. All receptors derive from a woman under 30 in good health.

This clonotype was recorded at least ten times. This chain links TRBV6-5 with TRBJ2-1, with D perhaps TRBD1 (5 bases). This CDR3 has 14 residues. Between the trimmed V and J ends, which lost 2 bases and 5 bases, there was a span of 10 bases. Germline V gene sequence: CDR1 MNHEY, CDR2 SVGAGI. The CDR3 DNA follows: TGTGCCAGCAGTTACCAGGGTAGAGACAATGAGCAGTTCTTC. Translated, it gives CASSYQGRDNEQFF.

This chain uses TRBV29-1 with TRBJ1-1, with D unresolved. V gave up 6 bases and J gave up 6 bases, with 11 bases separating them. This CDR3 is built from 11 residues. The V gene's germline CDR1 is SQVTM and CDR2 ANQGSEA. The CDR3 DNA sequence: TGCAGCGTACAAGGGCTTTCTGAAGCTTTCTTT. Its translation is CSVQGLSEAFF.

This clonotype showed up just a few times. V and J are TRBV5-4 and TRBJ2-2, with 10 bases identical to TRBD2. This CDR3 comprises 16 residues. Germline lookup yields CDR1 SGHNT and CDR2 YYREEE (reference sequence). The V gene end was trimmed by 4 bases and the J gene end by 6 bases; junction bases not matched to a gene: 9. The CDR3 nucleotides are TGTGCCAGCAGCGGCGGGACTAGCGTATTCGCCGGGGAGCTGTTTTTT. Translation: CASSGGTSVFAGELFF. The variable domain in full, completed from reference TRBV5-4 and TRBJ2-2, reads ETGVTQSPTHLIKTRGQQVTLRCSSQSGHNTVSWYQQALGQGPQFIFQYYREEENGRGNFPPRFSGLQFPNYSSELNVNALELDDSALYLCASSGGTSVFAGELFFGEGSRLTVL.

The table lists this clonotype with a few counts. The chain couples TRBV6-4 to TRBJ2-2; 7 bases align to TRBD1. Germline values: CDR1 MRHNA, CDR2 SNTAGT. The CDR3 loop spans 16 amino acids. Trimming took 5 bases from V and 0 from J; bases not matched to a gene: 6. The CDR3 region is CASSPTGIPNTGELFF. In DNA form, the CDR3 reads TGTGCCAGCAGTCCGACAGGGATTCCGAACACCGGGGAGCTGTTTTTT.